The 31 T cell receptor beta chains reported below all come from one sample, sequenced in a study of CD8 T cells in Susac syndrome. Random-hexamer reverse transcription was applied to roughly 0.45 to 1 ug RNA. TCRdb recomputed calls from the immunoSEQ multiplex PCR reads with MiXCR, one row per CDR3 protein. The sample lists some 120,000 distinct CDR3 sequences, less than 95% occurring once. Sequencing was performed on CD4+ T cells from PBMCs. These receptor sequences come from a human donor with multiple sclerosis.

The chain employs TRBV20-1 and TRBJ2-3; no firm D call. CDR3 size: 14 residues. Trimming removed 1 base from V and 0 bases from J, with 8 bases in between. CDR1 is DFQATT, CDR2 SNEGSKA, per germline (reference sequence). The CDR3 region is CSARVGSSTDTQYF. The CDR3 nucleotides read TGCAGTGCTAGAGTCGGATCTAGCACAGATACGCAGTATTTT.

The chain uses TRBV20-1 and TRBJ2-2; D remains unclear. CDR1 and CDR2 from the germline V gene are DFQATT and SNEGSKA (reference sequence). The CDR3 is 13 residues long. Trimming removed 3 bases at V and 8 bases at J, with 13 bases between. The CDR3 loop reads CSARRLSEGELFF. In DNA form, the CDR3 reads TGCAGTGCTAGGAGACTCTCCGAAGGGGAGCTGTTTTTT.

The chain combines TRBV29-1 with TRBJ2-7, with unresolved D. Germline CDR1 is SQVTM and CDR2 is ANQGSEA. Trimming cost V 4 bases and J 1 base, with 8 bases left between them. The CDR3 sequence is 12 residues long. Written as DNA, the CDR3 is TGCAGCGTTGGGGCCGTTTCCTACGAGCAGTACTTC. This codes for CSVGAVSYEQYF.

The chain links TRBV3-1 to TRBJ1-5; tentatively, D is TRBD1 (5 bases). This CDR3 is 16 amino acids long. CDR1 is LGHDT, CDR2 YNNKEL, per germline (reference sequence). V shed 1 base and J shed 9 bases, with 19 bases lying between them. In nucleotides, the CDR3 is TGTGCCAGCAGCCAAGGGGGGGGAGAGGGAATCAGGCCCCAGCATTTT. It specifies CASSQGGGEGIRPQHF.

This chain joins TRBV6-1 and TRBJ1-2; D is undetermined. CDR1 and CDR2 (germline): MNHNS, SASEGT. V lost 4 bases to trimming and J lost 4 bases, with 22 bases between them. CDR3 length: 17 residues. CDR3 sequence: CASSAPLHFDSPYGYTF. CDR3 DNA: TGTGCCAGCAGTGCACCCCTACATTTCGACTCTCCCTATGGCTACACCTTC.

The rearrangement uses TRBV23-1 and TRBJ2-7, with a weak D call TRBD1 (6 bases). TRBV23-1 is noted as an ORF with a role that remains uncertain. The CDR3 contains 11 residues. V was cut by 7 bases and J by 5 bases, with 9 bases left in between. This chain's CDR3 is CASKQGHEQYF. The CDR3 DNA sequence: TGCGCCAGCAAACAGGGCCACGAGCAGTACTTC.

This rearrangement joins TRBV7-8 to TRBJ2-1; D gene unclear. V was shortened by 5 bases and J by 9 bases, with 14 bases between the two germline ends. The length of the CDR3 is 13 residues. Germline V gives CDR1 SGHVS, CDR2 FQNEAQ. Written as DNA, the CDR3 is TGTGCCAGCAGCCCCCGACCCTCGAGTGAGCAGTTCTTC. Translation gives CASSPRPSSEQFF.

The chain has TRBV10-3 and TRBJ1-5, with a possible D match to TRBD1 (5 bases). V dropped 10 bases and J dropped 7 bases, with 20 bases sitting between them. This CDR3 comprises 14 residues. CDR1 and CDR2 from the germline V gene are ENHRY and SYGVKD. CDR3 nucleotides: TGTGCCACCGGTCCGGACAAGGGCTTCCAGCCCCAGCATTTT. This translates into CATGPDKGFQPQHF.

The chain recombines TRBV4-3 with TRBJ1-4, with D possibly being TRBD1 (5 bases). The CDR3 is 16 residues long. Trimming removed 0 bases at V and 4 bases at J, with 12 bases between. Germline CDR1 LGHNA, CDR2 YSLEER. CDR3 region: CASSQDRGKGNEKLFF. The CDR3 DNA reads TGCGCCAGCAGCCAAGATCGGGGGAAGGGTAATGAAAAACTGTTTTTT.

The rearrangement joins TRBV20-1 to TRBJ2-1; TRBD1 is a possible D gene (6 bases). Germline assignment: CDR1 DFQATT and CDR2 SNEGSKA (reference sequence). The CDR3 covers 16 residues. Trimming pared 4 bases from V and 3 bases from J, leaving 19 bases between. The CDR3 DNA is TGCAGTGCTACACAGGGATTCGGCGCGGGCTACAATGAGCAGTTCTTC. Amino acids: CSATQGFGAGYNEQFF.

In its sample, this clonotype was seen once. J is TRBJ2-6 and V is TRBV4-1; possible D gene TRBD1, 5 bases. The V end was cut by 0 bases, the J end by 2 bases, with 8 bases between. Per the germline V gene, CDR1 is MGHRA and CDR2 is YSYEKL. The CDR3 is 16 residues long. CDR3 sequence: CASSQEKGAGANVLTF. The CDR3 DNA reads as TGCGCCAGCAGCCAAGAGAAAGGGGCTGGGGCCAACGTCCTGACTTTC.

The rearrangement joins TRBV7-6 to TRBJ2-1; 9 bases match TRBD2. Germline CDR1 reads SGHVS; CDR2 reads FNYEAQ. The length of the CDR3 is 17 residues. The V and J ends lost 2 bases and 5 bases, in that order; junction bases with no gene match: 10. CDR3 sequence (DNA): TGTGCCAGCAGCTTACCCCCGGCTAGCGGGGACCACAATGAGCAGTTCTTC. Amino acid sequence: CASSLPPASGDHNEQFF.

The gene calls are TRBV4-1 and TRBJ1-2; D gene ambiguous. Germline CDR1 is MGHRA and CDR2 is YSYEKL. The V gene lost 3 bases and the J gene lost 1 base, with 15 bases spanning the gap. The CDR3 has 16 amino acids. For the CDR3, the DNA is TGCGCCAGCAGCCACTCAGTGGCGGCCTATAACTATGGCTACACCTTC. This gives the protein CASSHSVAAYNYGYTF.

The chain has TRBV20-1 and TRBJ2-7, with TRBD1 matching 8 bases. In germline, CDR1 is DFQATT, CDR2 SNEGSKA (reference sequence). The CDR3 is 13 amino acids. Trimming took 2 bases from V and 5 from J; bases not matched to a gene: 5. The CDR3 spells CSARRQGLDEQYF. The CDR3 region has the DNA TGCAGTGCTAGACGACAGGGGCTGGACGAGCAGTACTTC.

The CDR3 protein is CASSIESGQGARQPQHF. CDR3 bases: TGTGCCAGTAGTATCGAGTCGGGACAGGGGGCTCGTCAGCCCCAGCATTTT. The genes are TRBV19 and TRBJ1-5, with TRBD1 matching 12 bases. The V and J ends lost 3 bases and 6 bases, in that order; junction bases with no gene match: 9. The germline gives CDR1 LNHDA, CDR2 SQIVND (reference sequence). The CDR3 runs 17 residues.

This chain joins TRBV29-1 and TRBJ1-4; 10 bases line up with TRBD1. CDR3 length: 14 residues. Germline V gene lookup returns CDR1 SQVTM and CDR2 ANQGSEA. The trim removed 6 bases at V and 5 bases at J, leaving 6 bases unmatched. CDR3 bases: TGCAGCGTCCGAGGGGACAGGGGAAATGAAAAACTGTTTTTT. Translating it yields CSVRGDRGNEKLFF.

The genes are TRBV6-5 and TRBJ2-7; D is undetermined. Trimming removed 0 bases from V and 0 bases from J, with 9 bases in between. Germline V gene sequence: CDR1 MNHEY, CDR2 SVGAGI. The CDR3 totals 15 residues. The CDR3 reads CASSYSRASSYEQYF. Here the CDR3 DNA reads TGTGCCAGCAGTTACTCACGCGCGAGCTCCTACGAGCAGTACTTC.

The rearrangement uses TRBV10-3 and TRBJ2-3, with TRBD1 matching over 9 bases. V shed 6 bases and J 2 bases; nucleotides not matched to a gene: 6. CDR1 is ENHRY and CDR2 is SYGVKD in the germline V gene. This CDR3 has 15 amino acids. The CDR3 sequence is CAIRATGGHTDTQYF. CDR3 DNA sequence: TGTGCCATCAGGGCGACAGGGGGACACACAGATACGCAGTATTTT.

The rearrangement joins TRBV14 to TRBJ2-3, with D possibly TRBD2 on 5 matching bases. The CDR3 length is 16 residues. V lost 0 bases and J lost 0, with 10 bases in between. CDR1 and CDR2 (germline): SGHDN, FVKESK. The CDR3 nucleotides read TGTGCCAGCAGCCAAGATGGGCAGCGGAGCACAGATACGCAGTATTTT. It yields the protein CASSQDGQRSTDTQYF. The whole variable domain, remainder taken from reference TRBV14 and TRBJ2-3, is EAGVTQFPSHSVIEKGQTVTLRCDPISGHDNLYWYRRVMGKEIKFLLHFVKESKQDESGMPNNRFLAERTGGTYSTLKVQPAELEDSGVYFCASSQDGQRSTDTQYFGPGTRLTVL.

Only one count was recorded for this clonotype. The chain employs TRBV7-9 and TRBJ1-1; D ambiguous. V lost 5 bases, J lost 6 bases, and 13 bases lay in between. The CDR3 has 13 residues. The germline gives CDR1 SEHNR, CDR2 FQNEAQ (reference sequence). This chain's CDR3 is CASSAHGEPEAFF. Here the CDR3 DNA reads TGTGCCAGCAGCGCCCACGGGGAACCTGAAGCTTTCTTT.

This chain uses TRBV18 with TRBJ2-3; D is ambiguous. V lost 0 bases and J 0 bases, leaving 7 bases between the germline ends. The germline gives CDR1 KGHSH, CDR2 LQKENI. This CDR3 is 15 amino acids long. For the CDR3, the DNA is TGTGCCAGCTCACCACCCTACAGCAGCACAGATACGCAGTATTTT. It is translated as CASSPPYSSTDTQYF.

This chain links TRBV4-1 with TRBJ1-2, with 7 bases that match TRBD1. In germline, CDR1 is MGHRA, CDR2 YSYEKL. The CDR3 consists of 15 residues. V was pared by 1 base and J by 3 bases, with 5 bases of the junction left unmatched. CDR3 residues: CASSQAIGGDYGYTF. Here the CDR3 DNA reads TGCGCCAGCAGCCAAGCCATAGGGGGCGACTATGGCTACACCTTC.

V and J are TRBV7-8 and TRBJ2-5; TRBD1 aligns across 8 bases. V lost 4 bases and J lost 5; bases outside the gene matches: 3. This CDR3 spans 13 amino acids. Germline lookup yields CDR1 SGHVS and CDR2 FQNEAQ. CDR3 residues: CASSSRQGETQYF. DNA of the CDR3: TGTGCCAGCAGCTCTCGACAGGGGGAGACCCAGTACTTC.

The sample holds one count of this clonotype. The rearrangement uses TRBV7-6 and TRBJ1-5; D remains ambiguous. V was trimmed by 5 bases and J by 7 bases, leaving 12 bases between them. There are 13 residues in the CDR3. CDR1 is SGHVS, CDR2 FNYEAQ, per germline. In DNA form, the CDR3 reads TGTGCCAGCAGCGAAACCGGAGGACAGCCCCAGCATTTT. This encodes CASSETGGQPQHF.

V is TRBV5-1 and J is TRBJ1-2; D may be TRBD1 (6 bases). Germline V gene lookup returns CDR1 SGHRS and CDR2 YFSETQ. CDR3 length: 14 amino acids. V was pared by 1 base and J by 4 bases, with 11 bases between. In DNA, the CDR3 is TGCGCCAGCAGCTTGACAGGGATCGCCTATGGCTACACCTTC. This sequence encodes CASSLTGIAYGYTF.

This clonotype was found a few times. V is TRBV19 and J is TRBJ2-7, with a tentative D call TRBD2 (5 bases). The CDR3 length is 14 residues. V gave up 4 bases and J gave up 7 bases, with 17 bases separating them. Germline V gives CDR1 LNHDA, CDR2 SQIVND (reference sequence). The CDR3 is CASSTRTLLGEQYF. The DNA of the CDR3 is TGTGCCAGTAGTACCCGGACTTTGCTCGGGGAGCAGTACTTC.

The V call is TRBV29-1, the J call TRBJ2-2; a possible D gene is TRBD2 (6 bases). This CDR3 has 13 amino acids. V was clipped by 4 bases and J by 2 bases, with 8 bases between them. Germline V gene lookup returns CDR1 SQVTM and CDR2 ANQGSEA. The CDR3 nucleotides read TGCAGCGTTGCGGGAGTAAACACCGGGGAGCTGTTTTTT. This encodes CSVAGVNTGELFF.

The V gene is TRBV30, the J gene TRBJ2-7, with 8 nucleotides matching TRBD1. The CDR3 covers 16 residues. Germline V gene sequence: CDR1 GTSNPN, CDR2 SVGIG (reference sequence). The ends lost 5 bases at V and 2 bases at J; junction bases unmatched: 14. The CDR3 reads CAWGLRDRGRTYEQYF. CDR3 coding DNA: TGTGCCTGGGGCCTAAGAGACAGGGGAAGAACCTACGAGCAGTACTTC.

The V gene is TRBV10-3, the J gene TRBJ2-2; tentative D call: TRBD1 (5 bases). CDR1 and CDR2 (germline): ENHRY, SYGVKD. Trimming stripped 2 bases from V and 4 bases from J, with 14 bases between. The CDR3 covers 16 residues. CDR3: CAISEPQGEGTGELFF. Here the CDR3 DNA reads TGTGCCATCAGTGAGCCACAAGGGGAAGGCACCGGGGAGCTGTTTTTT.

The sample holds a few counts of this clonotype. The V gene is TRBV5-1, the J gene TRBJ1-1; D remains unclear. Between the trimmed V and J ends, which lost 0 bases and 7 bases, there was a span of 10 bases. CDR1 is SGHRS, CDR2 YFSETQ, per germline. The CDR3 covers 13 residues. CDR3: CASSLARNGEAFF. The CDR3 region has the DNA TGCGCCAGCAGCTTGGCCAGGAATGGTGAAGCTTTCTTT.

The chain carries TRBV27 and TRBJ1-1; a possible D gene is TRBD1 (5 bases). Between the trimmed V and J ends, which lost 4 bases and 4 bases, there was a span of 10 bases. This CDR3 comprises 13 residues. The germline CDR1 and CDR2 sequences are MNHEY and SMNVEV (reference sequence). The DNA for the CDR3 is TGTGCCAGCAGTTCGCAGGGTGGCACTGAAGCTTTCTTT. Translated, it gives CASSSQGGTEAFF.